The next 21 T cell receptor beta chains were all read from a single sample in a study of spatial heterogeneity in lung cancer. Study-wide findings and caveats: One measure, the expanded intratumoral alpha and beta TCR count, tracked tumor mutation counts.

TCRdb fed the 5' RACE reads into MiXCR, producing one record per CDR3 protein. The table shows roughly 2,600 distinct CDR3 sequences, with about 10% occurring only once. The time point was: sample taken at primary tumor resection. Antigens for these TCRs are unknown. Here the sequenced sample was lung tumor tissue, taken at surgery. Receptors originate from a male donor with early-stage non-small cell lung cancer.

This clonotype turned up a few times. The genes are TRBV12-3 or TRBV12-4 and TRBJ2-7; either TRBD1 or TRBD2 may supply D (5 bases each). The length of the CDR3 is 13 residues. V was cut by 8 bases and J by 10 bases, with 21 bases left in between. This CDR3 is CASVRGTGGVQYF. The DNA for the CDR3 is TGTGCCAGCGTCCGAGGGACCGGAGGCGTCCAGTACTTC.

By sample share, this clonotype is medium-sized. The chain joins TRBV5-1 to TRBJ2-7; possibly TRBD1 or TRBD2 for D (6 bases each). The CDR3 spans 14 residues. Germline V gives CDR1 SGHRS, CDR2 YFSETQ. V lost 3 bases, J lost 2 bases, and 12 bases lay in between. Here the CDR3 reads CASSWGADPYEQYF. The CDR3, as DNA: TGCGCCAGCAGCTGGGGGGCAGATCCCTACGAGCAGTACTTC.

V usage is TRBV4-2 and J usage is TRBJ1-1; 7 bases line up with TRBD1. The length of the CDR3 is 15 residues. V was pared by 0 bases and J by 5 bases, with 6 bases of the junction left unmatched. Germline loops: CDR1 LGHNA, CDR2 YNFKEQ. The CDR3 coding sequence is TGTGCCAGCAGCCAAGAAGGTCAGGGGGTAACTGAAGCTTTCTTT. This codes for CASSQEGQGVTEAFF.

This clonotype is categorized as medium-sized. J is TRBJ2-3 and V is TRBV28; D call uncertain. In germline, CDR1 is MDHEN, CDR2 SYDVKM. This CDR3 contains 13 residues. V gave up 4 bases and J gave up 2 bases, with 7 bases separating them. In DNA form, the CDR3 reads TGTGCCAGCAGTTCTCCCCCCACAGATACGCAGTATTTT. As protein: CASSSPPTDTQYF.

This clonotype is classed as medium-sized (0.01 to 0.1%). The V and J genes are TRBV7-2 and TRBJ2-3; 14 nucleotides line up with TRBD2. This CDR3 has 17 amino acids. Germline trimming cut 1 base from V and 6 bases from J; bases unmatched to any gene: 6. Germline V gives CDR1 SGHTA, CDR2 FQGNSA. The CDR3 DNA is TGTGCCAGCAGCTTAGGACTAGCGGGGGGGAGATCCGATACGCAGTATTTT. Residues: CASSLGLAGGRSDTQYF.

This chain links TRBV19 with TRBJ1-1; 9 bases match TRBD1. J gave up 3 bases and V 4 bases, and 3 bases lay outside the gene matches. Germline loops: CDR1 LNHDA, CDR2 SQIVND (reference sequence). The CDR3 has 14 residues. CDR3 sequence (DNA): TGTGCCAGTAGTAACAGGGGGCAGGACACTGAAGCTTTCTTT. It is translated as CASSNRGQDTEAFF.

By sample share, this clonotype is medium-sized. V is TRBV7-2 and J is TRBJ1-1; D is undetermined. From germline, CDR1 is SGHTA and CDR2 FQGNSA. The CDR3 is 13 amino acids. V was shortened by 4 bases and J by 5 bases, with 11 bases between the two germline ends. CDR3 in DNA: TGTGCCAGCAGCTCCCGGTGGGCGACTGAAGCTTTCTTT. Translation gives CASSSRWATEAFF.

This clonotype rates as medium-sized. The V call is TRBV12-3 or TRBV12-4, the J call TRBJ1-4; no clear D. The CDR3 runs 15 residues. Trimming took off 5 bases at V and 2 bases at J, with 12 bases between the two ends. CDR3 nucleotide sequence: TGTGCCAGCAGTCAAGGGCGGGTCACTAATGAAAAACTGTTTTTT. It specifies CASSQGRVTNEKLFF.

Judged by abundance, this clonotype is medium-sized. The chain recombines TRBV7-2 with TRBJ1-2; 10 bases fit TRBD1. Trimming cost V 5 bases and J 11 bases; bases outside gene matches: 11. The CDR3 has 14 amino acids. Germline V gene data show CDR1 as SGHTA and CDR2 as FQGNSA. The CDR3 sequence is CASSPRGDRGGYTF. CDR3 sequence (DNA): TGTGCCAGCAGCCCCCGAGGGGACAGGGGTGGTTACACCTTC.

In its sample, this clonotype was seen many times. The rearrangement joins TRBV9 to TRBJ2-2; D may be TRBD2 (6 bases). Germline-derived CDR1 and CDR2 are SGDLS and YYNGEE. The CDR3 runs 16 residues. V was clipped by 0 bases and J by 5 bases, with 14 bases between them. The CDR3 here is CASSVGGGYRTGELFF. CDR3 coding DNA: TGTGCCAGCAGCGTAGGGGGAGGCTACCGTACCGGGGAGCTGTTTTTT. The variable domain in full, with the rest retrieved from reference TRBV9 and TRBJ2-2, is DSGVTQTPKHLITATGQRVTLRCSPRSGDLSVYWYQQSLDQGLQFLIQYYNGEERAKGNILERFSAQQFPDLHSELNLSSLELGDSALYFCASSVGGGYRTGELFFGEGSRLTVL.

By sample fraction, this clonotype is medium-sized (0.01 to 0.1%). The chain is built from TRBV5-1 and TRBJ2-5, with TRBD2 identical over 10 bases. The CDR3 runs to 15 residues. CDR1 is SGHRS and CDR2 is YFSETQ in the germline V gene. Unmatched junction bases numbered 9, after V lost 4 bases and J lost 6 bases. The CDR3 region is CASSPALAGVQTQYF. DNA of the CDR3: TGCGCCAGCAGCCCCGCTCTAGCGGGGGTACAGACCCAGTACTTC.

By its share, this clonotype is medium-sized. The DNA of the CDR3 is TGTGCCAGCACTACGGGCACCCGCTCTGGGGCCAACGTCCTGACTTTC. Its protein product is CASTTGTRSGANVLTF. The chain links TRBV28 to TRBJ2-6; D ambiguous. Germline V gene sequence: CDR1 MDHEN, CDR2 SYDVKM. The CDR3 runs to 16 residues. The V and J ends lost 7 bases and 0 bases respectively, with 13 bases between them.

By sample share, this clonotype is medium-sized. The chain couples TRBV29-1 to TRBJ2-3; TRBD1 is a possible D gene (5 bases). Trimming cost V 1 base and J 7 bases, with 15 bases left between them. Germline CDR1 SQVTM, CDR2 ANQGSEA. This CDR3 region has 14 residues. The CDR3 is CSVEGRAGAYTQYF. DNA for the CDR3: TGCAGCGTTGAAGGCAGGGCAGGAGCCTATACGCAGTATTTT.

The table lists this clonotype with many counts. The chain uses TRBV3-1 and TRBJ2-2, with 7 positions matching TRBD2. The CDR3 is 16 amino acids. With 4 bases clipped from V and 1 base from J, the junction kept 6 bases outside the gene matches. CDR1 and CDR2 (germline): LGHDT, YNNKEL (reference sequence). For the CDR3, the DNA is TGTGCCAGCAGCCGTTTAGGCGGGAGGAACACCGGGGAGCTGTTTTTT. Protein sequence: CASSRLGGRNTGELFF.

The table lists this clonotype with a few counts. The J gene is TRBJ1-5, the V gene TRBV28, with D hard to call. CDR3 length equals 15 residues. The ends were cut back, 8 bases at V and 1 base at J, with 15 bases in the middle. Germline V lookup: CDR1 MDHEN, CDR2 SYDVKM. The CDR3 region has the DNA TGTGCCAGCCTTCGGCCCCGGGGAAGCAATCAGCCCCAGCATTTT. It is translated as CASLRPRGSNQPQHF. Combining the CDR3 with reference TRBV28 and TRBJ1-5 gives the whole variable domain DVKVTQSSRYLVKRTGEKVFLECVQDMDHENMFWYRQDPGLGLRLIYFSYDVKMKEKGDIPEGYSVSREKKERFSLILESASTNQTSMYLCASLRPRGSNQPQHFGDGTRLSIL.

This clonotype is medium-sized by share. The V gene is TRBV7-6, the J gene TRBJ1-1; D is ambiguous. Germline V lookup: CDR1 SGHVS, CDR2 FNYEAQ. V was pared by 6 bases and J by 7 bases, with 27 bases between. This CDR3 contains 17 residues. CDR3 nucleotide sequence: TGTGCCAGCAGTCCTATCTTGGACCCGAGCAACCTAGTTGAAGCTTTCTTT. Its protein is CASSPILDPSNLVEAFF.

This clonotype is medium-sized (0.01 to 0.1%) in the sample. This chain links TRBV30 with TRBJ2-1; 7 bases line up with TRBD1. Trimming cost V 6 bases and J 4 bases; bases outside gene matches: 3. The CDR3 extends over 12 amino acids. Germline V lookup: CDR1 GTSNPN, CDR2 SVGIG (reference sequence). The CDR3 bases are TGTGCCTGTCACAGGGGTTACAATGAGCAGTTCTTC. This translates into CACHRGYNEQFF.

The sample holds many counts of this clonotype. This chain uses TRBV6-2 or TRBV6-3 with TRBJ2-2; D gene uncertain. There are 16 residues in the CDR3. Germline values: CDR1 MNHEY, CDR2 SVGEGT. V was shortened by 2 bases and J by 6 bases, with 16 bases between the two germline ends. For the CDR3, the DNA is TGTGCCAGCAGTTACGACATGAGGACCGTGTCCGGGGAGCTGTTTTTT. Amino acid sequence: CASSYDMRTVSGELFF.

The genes are TRBV27 and TRBJ1-2; possible D gene TRBD1, 6 bases. CDR3 length: 15 amino acids. The ends were cut back, 5 bases at V and 4 bases at J, with 17 bases in the middle. Looked up from germline, CDR1 is MNHEY and CDR2 is SMNVEV (reference sequence). The CDR3 loop reads CASSGGTGNLYGYTF. CDR3 bases: TGTGCCAGCAGTGGGGGAACAGGGAACCTCTATGGCTACACCTTC.

This clonotype is labeled medium-sized. This sequence joins TRBV20-1 and TRBJ2-3, with a weak D call TRBD2 (5 bases). CDR3 length: 15 residues. Germline V CDR1 and CDR2: DFQATT, SNEGSKA (reference sequence). V was pared by 6 bases and J by 1 base, with 17 bases between. Here the CDR3 reads CSALVGAVGTDTQYF. The DNA of the CDR3 is TGCAGTGCCCTAGTGGGAGCAGTTGGCACAGATACGCAGTATTTT.

This clonotype appeared many times. J is TRBJ1-1 and V is TRBV9; D not certain. Trimming took 0 bases from V and 3 from J, leaving 21 bases between them. Germline V lookup: CDR1 SGDLS, CDR2 YYNGEE. This CDR3 is built from 18 residues. The CDR3 sequence: CASSVVVTGFQNDTEAFF. The CDR3 region has the DNA TGTGCCAGCAGCGTAGTCGTTACCGGGTTCCAGAACGACACTGAAGCTTTCTTT.